This TCR beta chain was sequenced in a study of human T cells and chemical hapten exposure. Whole-study context: DPC at 0.01% went onto the upper back in patch tests, read at 6 days. The study, taken as a whole, reports: DPC sensitization did not alter TCRs above 1 in 1000 frequency.

This clonotype was observed many times. Its specificity is unknown. Time point specified: pre-sensitization, week 0. Treatment noted: therapeutic diphenylcyclopropenone sensitization with weekly scalp DPC. Each CDR3 protein is one row after TCRdb ran MiXCR on the RACE reads. The sample lists a few hundred thousand distinct CDR3 sequences, over 5% occurring once. Germline V CDR1 and CDR2: KGHSH, LQKENI. V gave up 3 bases and J gave up 1 base; unmatched junction bases: 5. CDR3 size: 16 residues. The sample was whole blood, taken in connection with sensitization to the hapten diphenylcyclopropenone (DPC). The chain carries TRBV18 and TRBJ2-3, with 9 bases that match TRBD1. The sequence was collected from a woman aged 18-29 years with alopecia areata. Some clones in this sample may be carry-over from other donors' samples. The CDR3 sequence: CASSPTQGAGTDTQYF. The CDR3, as DNA: TGTGCCAGCTCACCCACACAGGGGGCGGGCACAGATACGCAGTATTTT.